This TCR beta chain was sequenced during a study of T cell responses to AZD1222 COVID-19 vaccine. Timing groups of about 4 and about 12 weeks for second doses were pooled. Germline V lookup: CDR1 LNHDA, CDR2 SQIVND (reference sequence). The CDR3 is 14 residues long. V was pared by 6 bases and J by 3 bases, with 12 bases between. Study results and limitations: White British donors predominated, females outnumbered males, and clonal diversity was possibly underestimated. Among those given AZD1222, only six or seven were seropositive at baseline.

A word on this clone: Its antigen is currently unknown.

The data were produced by immunoSEQ multiplex PCR, yet TCRdb's version contains in-frame clones alone and is incomplete. The repertoire holds more than 100,000 clones, about 91% seen once, with less than 2% in the top ten. The source was peripheral blood, collected 28 days after the second AZD1222 dose. V is TRBV19 and J is TRBJ1-5, with a tentative D call TRBD1 (5 bases). This TCR was sampled from an adult who received the AZD1222 COVID-19 vaccine. The DNA of the CDR3 is TGTGCCAGTAGATGGGGGGAAAACAATCAGCCCCAGCATTTT. This sequence encodes CASRWGENNQPQHF.